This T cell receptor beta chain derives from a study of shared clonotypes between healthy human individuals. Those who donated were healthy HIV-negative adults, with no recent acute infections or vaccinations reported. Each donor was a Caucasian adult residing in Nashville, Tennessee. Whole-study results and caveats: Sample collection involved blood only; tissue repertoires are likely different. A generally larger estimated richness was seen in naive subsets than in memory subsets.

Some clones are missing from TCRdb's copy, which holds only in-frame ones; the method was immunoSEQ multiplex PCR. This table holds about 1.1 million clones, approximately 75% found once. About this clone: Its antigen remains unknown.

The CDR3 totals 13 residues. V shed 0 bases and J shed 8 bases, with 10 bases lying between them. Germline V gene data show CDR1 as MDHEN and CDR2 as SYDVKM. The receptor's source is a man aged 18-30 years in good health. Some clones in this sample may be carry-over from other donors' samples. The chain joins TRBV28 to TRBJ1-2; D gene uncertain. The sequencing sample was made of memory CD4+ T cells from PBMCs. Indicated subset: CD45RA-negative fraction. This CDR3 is CASSLWEPGGYTF. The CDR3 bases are TGTGCCAGCAGTTTATGGGAGCCGGGGGGCTACACCTTC.